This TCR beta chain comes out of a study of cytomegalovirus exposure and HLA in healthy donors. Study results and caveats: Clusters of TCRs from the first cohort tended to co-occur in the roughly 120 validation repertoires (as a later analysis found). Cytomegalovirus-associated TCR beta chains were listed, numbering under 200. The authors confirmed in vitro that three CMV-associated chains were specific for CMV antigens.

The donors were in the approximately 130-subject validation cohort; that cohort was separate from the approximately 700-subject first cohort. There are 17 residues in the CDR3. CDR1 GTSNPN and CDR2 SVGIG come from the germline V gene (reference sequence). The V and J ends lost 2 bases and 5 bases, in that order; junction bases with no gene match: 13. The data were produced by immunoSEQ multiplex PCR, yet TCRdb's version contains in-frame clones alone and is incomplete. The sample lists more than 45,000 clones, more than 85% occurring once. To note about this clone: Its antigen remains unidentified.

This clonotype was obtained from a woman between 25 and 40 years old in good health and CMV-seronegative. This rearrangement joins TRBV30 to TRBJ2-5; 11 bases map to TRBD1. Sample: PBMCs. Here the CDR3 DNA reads TGTGCCTGGAGTCCAACCCGCGGGACAGGGGGATATGAGACCCAGTACTTC. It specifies CAWSPTRGTGGYETQYF. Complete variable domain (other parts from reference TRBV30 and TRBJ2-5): SQTIHQWPATLVQPVGSPLSLECTVEGTSNPNLYWYRQAAGRGLQLLFYSVGIGQISSEVPQNLSASRPQDRQFILSSKKLLLSDSGFYLCAWSPTRGTGGYETQYFGPGTRLLVL.